Following are 22 T cell receptor beta chains from one sample sequenced in a study of blood T cell repertoires in COVID-19. Generated by immunoSEQ multiplex PCR, the TCRdb table keeps only in-frame clones and is missing some. The table shows approximately 220,000 clones, with around 87% occurring only once. Sequenced sample: PBMCs or T cells enriched from blood (not recorded which). Every receptor here comes from a woman younger than 35 in a cohort exposed to, infected with or recovered from COVID-19 (not recorded which).

CDR3 residues: CASSPEMSYGYTF. CDR3 in DNA: TGTGCCAGCAGTCCTGAAATGAGCTATGGCTACACCTTC. This rearrangement joins TRBV12-3 or TRBV12-4 to TRBJ1-2; the D is unclear. V was cut by 5 bases and J by 4 bases, with 11 bases left in between. The CDR3 loop spans 13 amino acids.

This clone came up once. The rearrangement joins TRBV11-2 to TRBJ2-2, with 12 bases that match TRBD2. This CDR3 spans 19 amino acids. Per the germline V gene, CDR1 is SGHAT and CDR2 is FQNNGV. With V trimmed by 6 bases and J by 4 bases, 15 bases remained unmatched. Here the CDR3 DNA reads TGTGCCAGCAGATCAGGGACAGCGACTAGCGGGGGCGTCACCGGGGAGCTGTTTTTT. It is translated as CASRSGTATSGGVTGELFF.

The CDR3 spells CASSQSAGSAIYF. The DNA of the CDR3 is TGCGCCAGCAGCCAATCAGCCGGGTCGGCCATATATTTT. The chain recombines TRBV4-1 with TRBJ1-3, with no clear D. V lost 2 bases to trimming and J lost 11 bases, with 13 bases between them. The V gene's germline CDR1 is MGHRA and CDR2 YSYEKL. The CDR3 loop spans 13 amino acids.

The genes are TRBV3-1 (or the pseudogene TRBV3-2) and TRBJ2-3; 11 bases map to TRBD2. The CDR3 covers 16 residues. Germline V lookup: CDR1 LGHDT, CDR2 YNNKEL (reference sequence). The V and J ends lost 5 bases and 2 bases, in that order; junction bases with no gene match: 6. The CDR3 is CASSNRLAGYTDTQYF. The CDR3 nucleotides are TGTGCCAGCAGCAACCGACTAGCGGGGTACACAGATACGCAGTATTTT.

The CDR3 nucleotides are TGTGCCAGCAGTTACCAGGGGGTTTCCTACGAGCAGTACTTC. Protein: CASSYQGVSYEQYF. The J gene is TRBJ2-7, the V gene TRBV6-5, with 7 bases fitting TRBD1. The CDR3 is made up of 14 amino acids. Looked up from germline, CDR1 is MNHEY and CDR2 is SVGAGI. The ends lost 2 bases at V and 1 base at J; junction bases unmatched: 2.

The chain links TRBV11-3 to TRBJ2-1, with TRBD1 matching over 10 bases. With V trimmed by 3 bases and J by 2 bases, 1 base remained unmatched. The CDR3 sequence is 15 residues long. In germline, CDR1 is SGHNT, CDR2 YENEEA. CDR3 sequence (DNA): TGTGCCAGCAGCTTCGGACAGGGGGCCTACAATGAGCAGTTCTTC. Protein sequence: CASSFGQGAYNEQFF.

This clone occurred once. This chain joins TRBV7-9 and TRBJ1-1; TRBD1 might be the D (5 bases). Germline V gives CDR1 SEHNR, CDR2 FQNEAQ (reference sequence). The CDR3 contains 15 residues. The germline V and J ends were trimmed by 2 bases and 0 bases, with 10 bases remaining between them. The CDR3 spells CASSLYPGMNTEAFF. The CDR3 nucleotides read TGTGCCAGCAGCTTATATCCAGGGATGAACACTGAAGCTTTCTTT. The full variable domain, in which reference TRBV7-9 and TRBJ1-1 provide the parts outside the CDR3, is DTGVSQNPRHKITKRGQNVTFRCDPISEHNRLYWYRQTLGQGPEFLTYFQNEAQLEKSRLLSDRFSAERPKGSFSTLEIQRTEQGDSAMYLCASSLYPGMNTEAFFGQGTRLTVV.

This clone was recorded once. This chain uses TRBV3-1 (or the pseudogene TRBV3-2) with TRBJ2-1; tentative D call: TRBD2 (6 bases). CDR1 is LGHDT and CDR2 is YNNKEL in the germline V gene (reference sequence). V was clipped by 3 bases and J by 3 bases, with 6 bases between them. The CDR3 is made up of 13 amino acids. The CDR3 nucleotides read TGTGCCAGCAGCCAGACTAGCTACAATGAGCAGTTCTTC. This translates into CASSQTSYNEQFF.

The rearrangement joins TRBV5-1 to TRBJ2-3; perhaps TRBD2 as D (5 bases). This CDR3 is 13 amino acids long. The germline gives CDR1 SGHRS, CDR2 YFSETQ. Trimming left V 4 bases short and J 2 bases short, with 8 bases between. CDR3 region: CASSPRDTDTQYF. As DNA, the CDR3 is TGCGCCAGCAGCCCGAGGGACACAGATACGCAGTATTTT.

This chain joins TRBV9 and TRBJ2-3; the D is unclear. This CDR3 has 15 amino acids. V lost 2 bases and J lost 4, with 14 bases in between. Germline loops: CDR1 SGDLS, CDR2 YYNGEE. The chain's CDR3 is CASSVGLGFSDTQYF. The CDR3 DNA follows: TGTGCCAGCAGCGTCGGCCTAGGCTTTTCAGATACGCAGTATTTT.

The chain has TRBV24-1 and TRBJ1-2; no definite D call. CDR3 length: 12 residues. V was pared by 6 bases and J by 1 base, with 5 bases between. Germline lookup yields CDR1 KGHDR and CDR2 SFDVKD. The CDR3 protein is CATSQNNYGYTF. DNA for the CDR3: TGTGCCACCAGTCAGAATAACTATGGCTACACCTTC.

The chain employs TRBV24-1 and TRBJ2-2, with TRBD2 as a possible D gene (6 bases). Germline V gives CDR1 KGHDR, CDR2 SFDVKD. The CDR3 extends over 17 amino acids. Trimming shortened V by 4 bases and J by 1 base, and 15 bases separated the two germline ends. The CDR3 protein is CATSDRTSWENTGELFF. CDR3 nucleotide sequence: TGTGCCACCAGTGACCGCACTAGCTGGGAGAACACCGGGGAGCTGTTTTTT.

V is TRBV6-1 and J is TRBJ1-1; D call uncertain. CDR3 length: 15 residues. Germline CDR1 and CDR2: MNHNS and SASEGT. V lost 1 base and J 8 bases, leaving 17 bases between the germline ends. The CDR3 bases are TGTGCCAGCAGTGAAGTTCCGTTTACGGGTCTCGAAGCTTTCTTT. It specifies CASSEVPFTGLEAFF.

V gene TRBV5-1 combines with J gene TRBJ2-2; TRBD2 is a possible D gene (6 bases). The CDR3 is made up of 15 amino acids. Per germline, CDR1 SGHRS and CDR2 YFSETQ. V lost 3 bases, J lost 7 bases, and 16 bases lay in between. CDR3 region: CASSSTMTRGGELFF. The CDR3 coding sequence is TGCGCCAGCAGCTCCACTATGACTAGAGGCGGGGAGCTGTTTTTT.

The chain has TRBV19 and TRBJ2-1, with a weak D call TRBD2 (5 bases). The CDR3 covers 11 residues. V was shortened by 4 bases and J by 12 bases, with 10 bases between the two germline ends. The germline V gene has CDR1 LNHDA and CDR2 SQIVND (reference sequence). The CDR3 protein is CASSTGVGQFF. Here the CDR3 DNA reads TGTGCCAGTAGTACCGGGGTGGGGCAGTTCTTC.

DNA of the CDR3: TGTGCCAGTAGTATCGGGGGGCCGGGTAATCAGCCCCAGCATTTT. Its translation is CASSIGGPGNQPQHF. The rearrangement joins TRBV19 to TRBJ1-5; TRBD1 is a possible D gene (6 bases). Germline loops: CDR1 LNHDA, CDR2 SQIVND (reference sequence). Trimming left V 3 bases short and J 4 bases short, with 13 bases between. This CDR3 region has 15 residues.

The chain carries TRBV11-3 and TRBJ1-1, with 8 positions matching TRBD1. The CDR3 runs 16 residues. Germline-derived CDR1 and CDR2 are SGHNT and YENEEA. Germline trimming cut 5 bases from V and 5 bases from J; bases unmatched to any gene: 13. CDR3 nucleotides: TGTGCCAGCAGCCGGGGGGAGGACAGGGTTGGGACTGAAGCTTTCTTT. As protein: CASSRGEDRVGTEAFF.

The gene calls are TRBV7-9 and TRBJ1-6, with 7 bases that match TRBD1. This CDR3 contains 15 residues. Germline V lookup: CDR1 SEHNR, CDR2 FQNEAQ (reference sequence). J lost 11 bases, V lost 4 bases, and 11 bases had no gene match. CDR3 nucleotides: TGTGCCAGCAGCTCAACCACAGGGGTTCAGCCACCCCTCCACTTT. Translated: CASSSTTGVQPPLHF.

V is TRBV4-1 and J is TRBJ1-2; possibly TRBD1 for D (5 bases). Looked up from germline, CDR1 is MGHRA and CDR2 is YSYEKL. V was clipped by 1 base and J by 4 bases, with 16 bases between them. The CDR3 sequence is 16 residues long. CDR3 sequence reads: CASSQVPQGSGYGYTF. CDR3 DNA: TGCGCCAGCAGCCAAGTTCCCCAGGGCTCCGGCTATGGCTACACCTTC.

This rearrangement joins TRBV29-1 to TRBJ1-4; 9 positions agree with TRBD1. Trimming took 4 bases from V and 7 from J; bases not matched to a gene: 7. Germline assignment: CDR1 SQVTM and CDR2 ANQGSEA. The CDR3 has 14 residues. The CDR3 DNA reads as TGCAGCGTTGCCCGACAGGGGGAGGGTGAAAAACTGTTTTTT. The encoded protein is CSVARQGEGEKLFF.

This clone appeared a single time. The rearrangement links TRBV9 to TRBJ2-1, with a possible D match to TRBD1 (5 bases). This CDR3 spans 13 amino acids. Between the trimmed V and J ends, which lost 0 bases and 8 bases, there was a span of 9 bases. CDR1 is SGDLS and CDR2 is YYNGEE in the germline V gene. CDR3 protein: CASSVDWGDEQFF. Here the CDR3 DNA reads TGTGCCAGCAGCGTAGATTGGGGCGATGAGCAGTTCTTC.

J is TRBJ1-2 and V is TRBV6-5; the match to TRBD1 covers 7 bases. CDR1 is MNHEY, CDR2 SVGAGI, per germline. Losses at the gene ends were 2 bases for V and 7 bases for J; bases not matched to a gene: 7. The CDR3 length is 14 residues. The CDR3 DNA reads as TGTGCCAGCAGTTACCTTGAACAGGGGTTTGGCTACACCTTC. The encoded protein is CASSYLEQGFGYTF.